The 5 T cell receptor beta chains presented below share a single source sample, sequenced in a study of T cell responses to AZD1222 COVID-19 vaccine. The protocol was immunoSEQ multiplex PCR, while the TCRdb copy is restricted to in-frame clones and leaves out a portion. Of 150,000 or so clones in the sample, just under 90% were seen once. The material sequenced was peripheral blood, taken 28 days after the second dose of the MenACWY control vaccine. Receptors originate from an adult who received the MenACWY meningococcal vaccine as a control.

V gene TRBV5-1 combines with J gene TRBJ1-1; D is undetermined. Germline-derived CDR1 and CDR2 are SGHRS and YFSETQ. V lost 7 bases, J lost 1 base, and 11 bases lay in between. This CDR3 is 13 amino acids long. CDR3 bases: TGCGCCAGCGAGGAGGGCGAGAACACTGAAGCTTTCTTT. This codes for CASEEGENTEAFF.

The chain combines TRBV19 with TRBJ2-4; 8 nucleotides line up with TRBD1. The germline V gene encodes CDR1 LNHDA and CDR2 SQIVND (reference sequence). This CDR3 comprises 18 residues. V was pared by 7 bases and J by 7 bases, with 21 bases of the junction left unmatched. The CDR3 protein is CASNQPGQASSRLNIQYF. In DNA, the CDR3 is TGTGCCAGTAATCAGCCGGGACAGGCGAGTTCCCGGTTGAACATTCAGTACTTC.

This chain joins TRBV5-1 and TRBJ2-3, with D possibly being TRBD2 (5 bases). The V and J ends lost 5 bases and 0 bases respectively, with 10 bases between them. The CDR3 is 14 amino acids. The germline gives CDR1 SGHRS, CDR2 YFSETQ. The chain's CDR3 is CASRTGVSTDTQYF. The CDR3 nucleotides are TGCGCCAGCAGAACCGGGGTCAGCACAGATACGCAGTATTTT. Full variable domain (outside the CDR3, taken from reference TRBV5-1 and TRBJ2-3): KAGVTQTPRYLIKTRGQQVTLSCSPISGHRSVSWYQQTPGQGLQFLFEYFSETQRNKGNFPGRFSGRQFSNSRSEMNVSTLELGDSALYLCASRTGVSTDTQYFGPGTRLTVL.

This clone was counted once. This chain joins TRBV7-9 and TRBJ2-7, with D possibly TRBD2 on 6 matching bases. V was clipped by 3 bases and J by 4 bases, with 13 bases between them. CDR3 length equals 14 residues. Germline values: CDR1 SEHNR, CDR2 FQNEAQ (reference sequence). DNA for the CDR3: TGTGCCAGCAGCTTGGGGGGAGACTATTACGAGCAGTACTTC. Amino acids: CASSLGGDYYEQYF.

The rearrangement uses TRBV29-1 and TRBJ2-2; 9 bases are a match to TRBD2. The CDR3 runs to 13 residues. V gave up 6 bases and J gave up 7 bases; unmatched junction bases: 6. Germline assignment: CDR1 SQVTM and CDR2 ANQGSEA. The chain's CDR3 is CSVRLAVYGELFF. The CDR3 region has the DNA TGCAGCGTCCGACTAGCGGTTTACGGGGAGCTGTTTTTT.